One and the same sample provided the 7 T cell receptor beta chains below, sequenced in a study of spatial heterogeneity in lung cancer (dated by TCRdb to between 2018 and 2020). What the time point label conveys for this sample: sample taken at primary tumor resection. For TCR sequencing, whole RNA was extracted from tumor and nontumor lung tissue, or from cryopreserved PBMC samples, and no cell sorting was done. The method was 5' RACE. Sequencing instrument: NextSeq 500. Through fastp at Q25 and MiXCR, TCRdb rebuilt clones from the public reads, retaining in-frame beta chains. Here each entry gathers all rows of one CDR3 protein and keeps the most common genes and DNA. Recorded for this sample are about 60,000 distinct CDR3 sequences; approximately 8% of them occurred a single time. Roughly 15% of the sample is held by the ten biggest clonotypes. This sample comprised PBMCs, obtained at surgery. The origin of the receptors is a female donor with early-stage non-small cell lung cancer.

This clonotype came up many times. The CDR3 region has the DNA TGTGCCACCTCATCGAACAGGGGAGGGACCGGGGAGCTGTTTTTT. Translating it yields CATSSNRGGTGELFF. This sequence joins TRBV2 and TRBJ2-2; D tentatively fits TRBD1 or TRBD2 (7 bases each). V gave up 10 bases and J gave up 5 bases, with 20 bases separating them. There are 15 residues in the CDR3. Germline CDR1 SNHLY, CDR2 FYNNEI.

This clonotype has ten or more counts. The rearrangement joins TRBV24-1 to TRBJ2-1; 15 bases align to TRBD2. The germline CDR1 and CDR2 sequences are KGHDR and SFDVKD. The CDR3 length is 16 residues. The junction had 3 bases not matched to a gene; V was cut back by 3 bases and J by 7 bases. The CDR3 spells CATSDDGTSGGNEQFF. As DNA, the CDR3 is TGTGCCACCAGTGATGATGGGACTAGCGGGGGGAATGAGCAGTTCTTC.

The table lists this clonotype with a few counts. The chain has TRBV4-2 and TRBJ2-4; D might be TRBD2 (5 bases). There are 13 residues in the CDR3. The ends were cut back, 0 bases at V and 8 bases at J, with 8 bases in the middle. Per germline, CDR1 LGHNA and CDR2 YNFKEQ. The CDR3: CASSQDEGDIQYF. The CDR3 DNA follows: TGTGCCAGCAGCCAAGATGAGGGAGACATTCAGTACTTC.

In its sample, this clonotype ranks as medium-sized. The V call is TRBV28, the J call TRBJ1-1, with D uncertain. This CDR3 has 14 residues. V was trimmed by 2 bases and J by 4 bases, leaving 11 bases between them. CDR1 is MDHEN and CDR2 is SYDVKM in the germline V gene. CDR3 loop: CASSLIGEVTEAFF. The CDR3 nucleotides are TGTGCCAGCAGTTTAATCGGGGAGGTCACTGAAGCTTTCTTT.

This clonotype was counted at least ten times. The chain couples TRBV5-1 to TRBJ2-3; TRBD1 matches 7 bases. The CDR3 has 16 residues. Germline V lookup: CDR1 SGHRS, CDR2 YFSETQ. V gave up 1 base and J gave up 0 bases; unmatched junction bases: 5. DNA of the CDR3: TGCGCCAGCAGCTTGACAACGGGACAGAGCACAGATACGCAGTATTTT. Translation gives CASSLTTGQSTDTQYF.

This clonotype turned up a few times. This rearrangement joins TRBV10-2 to TRBJ2-7; unclear D gene. The CDR3 is 12 residues long. V dropped 6 bases and J dropped 0 bases, with 6 bases sitting between them. Germline V gene lookup returns CDR1 WSHSY and CDR2 SAAADI. The CDR3 loop reads CASRDVSYEQYF. The CDR3 DNA sequence: TGCGCCAGCAGGGACGTCTCCTACGAGCAGTACTTC.

The chain is built from TRBV7-2 and TRBJ2-2, with D maybe TRBD2 (6 bases). V was clipped by 5 bases and J by 7 bases, with 17 bases between them. CDR1 and CDR2 (germline): SGHTA, FQGNSA. This CDR3 is built from 15 residues. The CDR3 nucleotides are TGTGCCAGCAGCCTAAGGGACTTGGGGGGCGGGGAGCTGTTTTTT. Protein product: CASSLRDLGGGELFF.